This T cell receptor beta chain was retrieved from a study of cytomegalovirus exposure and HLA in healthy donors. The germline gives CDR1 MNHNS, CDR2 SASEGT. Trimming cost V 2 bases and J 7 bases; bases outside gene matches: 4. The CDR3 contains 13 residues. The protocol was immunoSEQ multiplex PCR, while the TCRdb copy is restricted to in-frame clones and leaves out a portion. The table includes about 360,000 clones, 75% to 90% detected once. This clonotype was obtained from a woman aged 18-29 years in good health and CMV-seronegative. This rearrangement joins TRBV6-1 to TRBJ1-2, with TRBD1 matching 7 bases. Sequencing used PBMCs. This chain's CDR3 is CASSERGRGGYTF. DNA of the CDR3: TGTGCCAGCAGTGAAAGGGGGCGGGGTGGCTACACCTTC.